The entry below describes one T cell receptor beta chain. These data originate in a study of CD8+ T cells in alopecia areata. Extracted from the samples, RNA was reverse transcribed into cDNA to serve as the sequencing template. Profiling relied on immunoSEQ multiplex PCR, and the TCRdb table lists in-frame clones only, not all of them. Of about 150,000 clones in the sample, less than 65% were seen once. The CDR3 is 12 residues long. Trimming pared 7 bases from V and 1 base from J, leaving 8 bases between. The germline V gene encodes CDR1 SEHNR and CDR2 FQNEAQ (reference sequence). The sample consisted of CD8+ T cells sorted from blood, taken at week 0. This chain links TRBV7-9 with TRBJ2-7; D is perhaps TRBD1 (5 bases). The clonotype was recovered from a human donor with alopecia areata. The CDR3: CASTAGSYEQYF. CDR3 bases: TGTGCCAGCACCGCAGGGTCCTACGAGCAGTACTTC. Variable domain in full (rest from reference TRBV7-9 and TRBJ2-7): DTGVSQNPRHKITKRGQNVTFRCDPISEHNRLYWYRQTLGQGPEFLTYFQNEAQLEKSRLLSDRFSAERPKGSFSTLEIQRTEQGDSAMYLCASTAGSYEQYFGPGTRLTVT.